This T cell receptor beta chain comes out of a study of CD8 T cells in Susac syndrome. As for the study in general: Sequenced Susac syndrome patients included roughly six with clinically active disease and under 10 in remission.

With random hexamers, reverse transcription was performed on about 0.5 to 1 ug of RNA. TCRdb ran MiXCR on the immunoSEQ multiplex PCR reads and lists one entry per CDR3 protein. The sample records some 200,000 distinct CDR3 sequences, 85% to 95% being singletons. Germline CDR1 and CDR2: SQVTM and ANQGSEA. The V and J ends lost 8 bases and 9 bases respectively, with 11 bases between them. The CDR3 extends over 11 amino acids. The receptor was derived from a human donor with Susac syndrome. This sequence joins TRBV29-1 and TRBJ1-6; D possibly corresponds to TRBD1 (5 bases). Sequenced: CD8+ T cells from PBMCs. CDR3 in DNA: TGCAGCTCATCCAGGGCTTCACCCCTCCACTTT. Protein sequence: CSSSRASPLHF.